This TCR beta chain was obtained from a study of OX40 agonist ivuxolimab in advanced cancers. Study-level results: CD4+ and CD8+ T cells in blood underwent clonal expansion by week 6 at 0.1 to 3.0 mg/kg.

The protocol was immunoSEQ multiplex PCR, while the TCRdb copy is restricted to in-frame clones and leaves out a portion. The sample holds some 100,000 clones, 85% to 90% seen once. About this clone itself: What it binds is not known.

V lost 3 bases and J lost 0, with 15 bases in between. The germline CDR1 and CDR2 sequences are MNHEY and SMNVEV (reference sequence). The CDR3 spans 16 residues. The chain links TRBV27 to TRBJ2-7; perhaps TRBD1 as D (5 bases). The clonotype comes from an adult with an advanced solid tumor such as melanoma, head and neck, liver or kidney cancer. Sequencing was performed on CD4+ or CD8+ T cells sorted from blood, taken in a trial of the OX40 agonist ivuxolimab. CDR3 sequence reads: CASSFWKGPSSYEQYF. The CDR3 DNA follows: TGTGCCAGCAGTTTTTGGAAGGGGCCCAGCTCCTACGAGCAGTACTTC.